Below, 18 T cell receptor beta chains from the same sample are listed, as sequenced in a study of identical twins. TCRdb reprocessed the 5' RACE reads via MiXCR and lists one record per CDR3 protein. The data contain fewer than 550,000 distinct CDR3 sequences, roughly 15% of them singletons. A further study also used this sample, focusing on yellow fever vaccine responses in identical twins.

The specimen sequenced was CD4+ T cells sorted from blood. The receptors were gathered from a woman between 18 and 29 years old in good health.

The CDR3 loop is CSANPGGKNTEAFF. CDR3 coding DNA: TGCAGTGCTAACCCCGGGGGTAAGAACACTGAAGCTTTCTTT. The J gene is TRBJ1-1, the V gene TRBV20-1, with D possibly TRBD1 on 5 matching bases. Trimming removed 4 bases at V and 1 base at J, with 13 bases between. CDR1 is DFQATT, CDR2 SNEGSKA, per germline (reference sequence). The CDR3 covers 14 residues.

The chain joins TRBV7-8 to TRBJ1-1; tentatively, D is TRBD1 (5 bases). V was trimmed by 1 base and J by 5 bases, leaving 17 bases between them. The V gene's germline CDR1 is SGHVS and CDR2 FQNEAQ. This CDR3 is 16 amino acids long. CDR3 sequence: CASSLVGAGKTTEAFF. DNA of the CDR3: TGTGCCAGCAGCTTAGTCGGTGCAGGGAAGACAACTGAAGCTTTCTTT.

This rearrangement joins TRBV6-1 to TRBJ2-2; D ambiguous. V was cut by 5 bases and J by 5 bases, with 18 bases left in between. This CDR3 comprises 16 residues. Per the germline V gene, CDR1 is MNHNS and CDR2 is SASEGT. The CDR3 sequence is CASSPDRTLRTGELFF. CDR3 coding DNA: TGTGCCAGCAGTCCGGACCGGACCCTAAGAACCGGGGAGCTGTTTTTT.

The chain links TRBV7-2 to TRBJ2-5, with D perhaps TRBD1 (6 bases). Trimming removed 5 bases from V and 2 bases from J, with 18 bases in between. Germline V gene lookup returns CDR1 SGHTA and CDR2 FQGNSA. This CDR3 is 16 amino acids long. In DNA, the CDR3 is TGTGCCAGCAGCAGCAACCCGGACAGACAGCAAGAGACCCAGTACTTC. This translates into CASSSNPDRQQETQYF.

Here the CDR3 reads CASASDKETQYF. Written as DNA, the CDR3 is TGTGCCAGCGCGAGTGACAAGGAGACCCAGTACTTC. The rearrangement links TRBV2 to TRBJ2-5; D is undetermined. The V gene lost 8 bases and the J gene lost 5 bases, with 12 bases spanning the gap. Germline values: CDR1 SNHLY, CDR2 FYNNEI. The CDR3 extends over 12 amino acids.

V is TRBV7-2 and J is TRBJ1-3; weak D call: TRBD1 (5 bases). CDR3 length: 16 amino acids. In germline, CDR1 is SGHTA, CDR2 FQGNSA. Trimming took off 2 bases at V and 4 bases at J, with 15 bases between the two ends. In DNA form, the CDR3 reads TGTGCCAGCAGCTTACGGGCCTCACAGGCAGGAAACACCATATATTTT. This gives the protein CASSLRASQAGNTIYF. The full variable domain, rest sourced from reference TRBV7-2 and TRBJ1-3, is GAGVSQSPSNKVTEKGKDVELRCDPISGHTALYWYRQSLGQGLEFLIYFQGNSAPDKSGLPSDRFSAERTGGSVSTLTIQRTQQEDSAVYLCASSLRASQAGNTIYFGEGSWLTVV.

This clonotype was detected a few times. The chain carries TRBV15 and TRBJ2-1; TRBD2 matches 7 bases. V dropped 4 bases and J dropped 0; count of bases not matched to a gene: 3. The germline V gene encodes CDR1 LNHNV and CDR2 YYDKDF (reference sequence). The CDR3 consists of 15 residues. The CDR3 nucleotides read TGTGCCACCAGCACCAAGCGGGACTCCTACAATGAGCAGTTCTTC. Its protein product is CATSTKRDSYNEQFF. Combining the CDR3 with reference TRBV15 and TRBJ2-1 gives the whole variable domain DAMVIQNPRYQVTQFGKPVTLSCSQTLNHNVMYWYQQKSSQAPKLLFHYYDKDFNNEADTPDNFQSRRPNTSFCFLDIRSPGLGDTAMYLCATSTKRDSYNEQFFGPGTRLTVL.

This clonotype showed up just a few times. The chain combines TRBV5-5 with TRBJ2-3, with D tentatively TRBD2 (6 bases). The CDR3 is 14 amino acids. V gave up 7 bases and J gave up 6 bases, with 18 bases separating them. Germline CDR1 is SGHKS and CDR2 is YYEKEE (reference sequence). The DNA for the CDR3 is TGTGCCAGCCTCTTGGCGGGGCCCGGGGATACGCAGTATTTT. As protein: CASLLAGPGDTQYF.

The table lists this clonotype with many counts. The chain joins TRBV29-1 to TRBJ2-5; D unresolved. Germline assignment: CDR1 SQVTM and CDR2 ANQGSEA. Trimming shortened V by 2 bases and J by 4 bases, and 2 bases separated the two germline ends. This CDR3 is 10 amino acids long. The CDR3 DNA follows: TGCAGCGTTGAACTAGAGACCCAGTACTTC. Protein sequence: CSVELETQYF.

This clonotype turned up a few times. The chain carries TRBV12-3 or TRBV12-4 and TRBJ1-5, with a possible D match to TRBD1 (5 bases). CDR3 length equals 13 residues. The ends were cut back, 4 bases at V and 11 bases at J, with 15 bases in the middle. The CDR3 spells CASSSGTARAQHF. As DNA, the CDR3 is TGTGCCAGCAGTTCCGGGACGGCACGGGCCCAGCATTTT.

This clonotype has only a few counts. The rearrangement links TRBV7-8 to TRBJ2-7; D call uncertain. V was trimmed by 1 base and J by 2 bases, leaving 12 bases between them. The V gene's germline CDR1 is SGHVS and CDR2 FQNEAQ. The CDR3 loop spans 15 amino acids. The CDR3 DNA sequence: TGTGCCAGCAGCTTAGGGCTAGTGATAGCCTACGAGCAGTACTTC. Protein product: CASSLGLVIAYEQYF.

The genes are TRBV7-6 and TRBJ2-3; a weak D match, TRBD2 (5 bases). The ends were cut back, 1 base at V and 7 bases at J, with 18 bases in the middle. The CDR3 runs to 16 residues. Looked up from germline, CDR1 is SGHVS and CDR2 is FNYEAQ. The CDR3 region has the DNA TGTGCCAGCAGCTTAGTCTACCGGGATCACTGGAATACGCAGTATTTT. Encoded protein: CASSLVYRDHWNTQYF.

CDR3 bases: TGTGCCAGCAGCGCACGGACAGGGGTGACTCAGCCCCAGCATTTT. Translation gives CASSARTGVTQPQHF. The chain couples TRBV7-2 to TRBJ1-5; TRBD1 agrees at 9 bases. Trimming took 5 bases from V and 6 from J; bases not matched to a gene: 8. The CDR3 is 15 amino acids. Germline CDR1 SGHTA, CDR2 FQGNSA.

The table lists this clonotype with many counts. One end of the junction varies from germline; a read error may be responsible. The chain uses TRBV12-3 or TRBV12-4 and TRBJ2-5; D may be TRBD2 (5 bases). The CDR3 length is 13 residues. The CDR3 DNA reads as TGCGCCAGCAGCTCCCGGGGCCAAGAGACCCAGTACTTC. Its translation is CASSSRGQETQYF.

This clonotype turned up a few times. V is TRBV7-3 and J is TRBJ2-1; 11 nucleotides line up with TRBD2. The germline CDR1 and CDR2 sequences are SGHTA and FQGTGA. After removal of 5 bases from V and 5 bases from J, the junction contained 5 bases not matched to a gene. CDR3 size: 15 residues. The CDR3, as DNA: TGTGCCAGCAGCCGACTAGCGGGAAGAGACAATGAGCAGTTCTTC. As protein: CASSRLAGRDNEQFF.

This clonotype showed up just a few times. V and J are TRBV5-1 and TRBJ1-2; D is unresolved. CDR3 length equals 15 residues. CDR1 and CDR2 from the germline V gene are SGHRS and YFSETQ. The V end was cut by 4 bases, the J end by 0 bases, with 13 bases between. As DNA, the CDR3 is TGCGCCAGCAGCGGAGAGGCGGCCGCTAACTATGGCTACACCTTC. Amino acids: CASSGEAAANYGYTF.

This clonotype was counted between two and nine times. This chain uses TRBV2 with TRBJ2-7; D remains ambiguous. Germline values: CDR1 SNHLY, CDR2 FYNNEI. This CDR3 spans 15 amino acids. V lost 3 bases, J lost 0 bases, and 12 bases lay in between. CDR3 loop: CASSDAQILSYEQYV. For the CDR3, the DNA is TGTGCCAGCAGTGACGCACAGATCCTCTCCTACGAGCAGTACGTC.

In its sample, this clonotype was seen a few times. This chain uses TRBV29-1 with TRBJ2-1, with 9 bases aligning to TRBD2. V lost 6 bases, J lost 9 bases, and 12 bases stayed unmatched. This CDR3 is built from 14 residues. Germline values: CDR1 SQVTM, CDR2 ANQGSEA. In DNA form, the CDR3 reads TGCAGCGTCCTCGAGTTAGCGGGAGTAAGTGAGCAGTTCTTC. Its protein product is CSVLELAGVSEQFF.